This T cell receptor (beta chain) derives from a study of T cell clones after liver transplantation. Whole-study context: TCRbeta sequencing after a pre-transplant mixed lymphocyte reaction identified graft-donor-reactive clones, later tracked in post-transplant blood. Regarding the study as a whole: Small, mixed patient groups and varying post-transplant times limit these conclusions.

Of note for this clone: Antigen specificity is unknown.

The table came from immunoSEQ multiplex PCR; TCRdb's copy has only in-frame clones and leaves some out. The sample includes under 85,000 clones, roughly 80% of them seen just once. The sequence was collected from a human patient who received a liver transplant. The graft donor may have given rise to some T cells. The specimen comprised CD4+ T cells from blood, sampled 12 months after liver transplant.

This chain's CDR3 is CASSPGDGYEQYF. The CDR3, as DNA: TGCGCCAGCAGCCCCGGGGATGGCTACGAGCAGTACTTC. The rearrangement uses TRBV5-1 and TRBJ2-7; D perhaps matches TRBD2 (5 bases). Germline V gene lookup returns CDR1 SGHRS and CDR2 YFSETQ. The CDR3 has 13 amino acids. V lost 4 bases and J lost 3, with 11 bases in between.